This T cell receptor (beta chain) was recovered during a study of T cells after yellow fever vaccination. Conversion of TCR transcripts into cDNA relied on 5'RACE template switching, which added a universal primer site and UMIs. TCRdb reanalysed the 5' RACE reads using MiXCR and keeps one entry per CDR3 protein. The profile shows hundreds of thousands of distinct CDR3 sequences, about 19% of them singletons. CDR3 size: 11 residues. The V and J ends lost 5 bases and 9 bases respectively, with 5 bases between them. CDR1 is SEHNR and CDR2 is FQNEAQ in the germline V gene (reference sequence). This clonotype was observed a few times.

Sequencing used PBMCs, obtained before the yellow fever booster vaccination. The sequence was collected from a man between 18 and 35 years old who received the YFV17D yellow fever vaccine. V usage is TRBV7-9 and J usage is TRBJ1-6; no clear D gene. The CDR3 here is CASSDSSPLHF. Written as DNA, the CDR3 is TGTGCCAGCAGCGATAGTTCACCCCTCCACTTT.